This record looks at one TCR beta chain sequence and its context. Per the germline V gene, CDR1 is MNHEY and CDR2 is SVGEGT. The V gene end was trimmed by 6 bases and the J gene end by 7 bases; junction bases not matched to a gene: 6. CDR3 length equals 15 residues. Recovery meant two consecutive negative NP/OP PCR tests, professional clearance, or resolved symptoms. Original analysis: Reference gene primer amplification gave estimated nucleated cell counts. Sequencing was performed with immunoSEQ multiplex PCR; in TCRdb, only in-frame clones are kept and a portion is missing. Clone size and V and J calls were adopted from that table, with D and trimming inferred from the DNA. The sample has roughly 200,000 clones; more than 80% are singletons. This sample stems from a study of blood T cell repertoires in COVID-19. In the study overall: COVID-19 samples, acute and convalescent, were from the United States, Italy and Spain. Nucleic acid was either cDNA or gDNA, and it came from T cells, B-cell-depleted T cells, or PBMCs.

This TCR came from a man younger than 40 who had recovered from COVID-19. Sequenced sample: PBMCs or T cells enriched from blood (not recorded which). The V and J genes are TRBV6-2 or TRBV6-3 and TRBJ2-1, with 13 bases matching TRBD2. The CDR3 reads CASSPGTSGKNEQFF. The DNA for the CDR3 is TGTGCCAGCAGCCCCGGGACTAGCGGGAAGAATGAGCAGTTCTTC.